This T cell receptor (beta chain) was found in a study of graft-versus-host responses after intestinal transplantation. Findings of the study overall: Early post-transplant HvG declines showed an association with peak circulating GvH clone levels.

Points on this clone: The antigen remains unidentified.

TCRdb's table, derived via immunoSEQ multiplex PCR, lists solely in-frame clones and lacks some. The sample comprises fewer than 90,000 clones, less than 95% of which are singletons, and 0.15% to 0.2% rests with the top ten. This CDR3 contains 15 residues. V lost 3 bases, J lost 7 bases, and 6 bases stayed unmatched. Per germline, CDR1 SGHRS and CDR2 YFSETQ. The sequenced sample was unstimulated CD4+ T cells sorted from spleen or lymph node cells, obtained before transplant. This clonotype originated in a human donor who was the organ donor for an intestinal transplant. The V call is TRBV5-1, the J call TRBJ2-1, with 11 bases aligning to TRBD2. The CDR3 is CASSSLAGVGNEQFF. The CDR3 nucleotides read TGCGCCAGCAGCTCACTAGCGGGGGTTGGAAATGAGCAGTTCTTC.